This is a list of T cell receptor beta chains from one sample in a study of PD-1 blockade in mismatch repair-deficient tumors. TCRdb's copy holds only in-frame clones and misses some; the assay was immunoSEQ multiplex PCR. The sample comprises just under 80,000 clones, more than 80% of which are singletons, and approximately 5.5% rests with the top ten. The specimen was peripheral blood, collected 44 weeks after starting pembrolizumab. The receptors shown here come from an adult with mismatch repair-deficient cancer. Both conserved end residues are part of each CDR3. The order of the fields is clone size, J gene, V gene, D gene, CDR3 DNA, CDR3 protein. A D gene is named only where the DNA matches it firmly. The size entry is marked missing in some rows and otherwise reads once, few, many or a size class.

-	TRBJ1-5	TRBV15	-	TGTGCCACCAGCAGACAGGGTGGCAATCAGCCCCAGCATTTT	CATSRQGGNQPQHF
-	TRBJ1-1	TRBV11-2	TRBD1	TGTGCCAGCAGCAGCAGGGGGAGCACTGAAGCTTTCTTT	CASSSRGSTEAFF
-	TRBJ1-5	TRBV27	-	TGTGCCAGCAGTTCGACAGTTAGCAATCAGCCCCAGCATTTT	CASSSTVSNQPQHF
-	TRBJ2-1	TRBV7-8	TRBD2	TGTGCCAGCAGCGTGAAGTTTGCGGGAGGGGCTTATGAGCAGTTCTTC	CASSVKFAGGAYEQFF
-	TRBJ2-7	TRBV25-1	-	TGTGCCAGCAGTGCTTCCAGAGGAGCTCTACCCTACGAGCAGTACTTC	CASSASRGALPYEQYF
-	TRBJ1-3	TRBV7-3	-	TGTGCCAGCAGCTTGAATGGCGACTCTGGAAACACCATATATTTT	CASSLNGDSGNTIYF
-	TRBJ1-1	TRBV10-1	-	TGCGCCAGCAGTGTTGGCCGAGACACTGAAGCTTTCTTT	CASSVGRDTEAFF
few	TRBJ1-5	TRBV5-1	-	TGCGCCAGCAGCTTGGGGAGCAATCAGCCCCAGCATTTT	CASSLGSNQPQHF
-	TRBJ2-7	TRBV5-6	-	TGTGCCAGCAGCTTGGAGGGGGGCGAGCAGTACTTC	CASSLEGGEQYF
once	TRBJ2-3	TRBV7-9	-	TGTGCCAGCAGCATGAGACGGCTACTCCCAGATACGCAGTATTTT	CASSMRRLLPDTQYF
-	TRBJ2-1	TRBV18	TRBD2	TGTGCCAGCTCACCTATTGGACTAGCGGACTACAATGAGCAGTTCTTC	CASSPIGLADYNEQFF
-	TRBJ2-3	TRBV27	-	TGTGCCAGCGGCCGGCCGGGAGTTGGAGATACGCAGTATTTT	CASGRPGVGDTQYF
-	TRBJ2-5	TRBV28	TRBD2	TGTGCCAGCAGTTTACCTGGACTAGCGGGAGAGACCCAGTACTTC	CASSLPGLAGETQYF
-	TRBJ2-3	TRBV18	-	TGTGCCAGCTCACCACGGAGGGGGGGCACAGATACGCAGTATTTT	CASSPRRGGTDTQYF
-	TRBJ2-2	TRBV27	TRBD1	TGTGCCAGCAGTACCCTAGGGGGCGCCGGGGAGCTGTTTTTT	CASSTLGGAGELFF
-	TRBJ1-2	TRBV11-3	-	TGTGCCAGCAGCCTCACAGGGTATGACTATGGCTACACCTTC	CASSLTGYDYGYTF
once	TRBJ2-7	TRBV9	TRBD2	TGTGCCAGCAGCGCCGCCGAGACTAGCGGGAGTTGGGGCGAGCAGTACTTC	CASSAAETSGSWGEQYF
-	TRBJ2-7	TRBV28	-	TGTGCCACCTCTGGGGACGGGTCCTACGAGCAGTACTTC	CATSGDGSYEQYF
-	TRBJ2-2	TRBV7-3	-	TGTGCCAGCAGCTTTGGGATAGCGTCGGGCACCGGGGAGCTGTTTTTT	CASSFGIASGTGELFF
-	TRBJ2-7	TRBV11-3	TRBD2	TGTGCCAGCAGCTTAAGCGGGAGGAGAACCTACGAGCAGTACTTC	CASSLSGRRTYEQYF
few	TRBJ1-5	TRBV5-5	-	TGTGCCAGCAGCTCGCGGTGGAGGGGAACGGGTCAGCCCCAGCATTTT	CASSSRWRGTGQPQHF
-	TRBJ2-7	TRBV27	-	TGTGCCAGCAGTTTATCGGGGGGACCGGGACGGGACTCCTACGAGCAGTACTTC	CASSLSGGPGRDSYEQYF
-	TRBJ1-1	TRBV7-8	-	TGTGCCAGCAGCTTAGAGGGGTTCACTGAAGCTTTCTTT	CASSLEGFTEAFF
once	TRBJ1-5	TRBV7-8	TRBD1	TGTGCCAGCGCTTCCGGACAGGGGAATTATCAGCCCCAGCATTTT	CASASGQGNYQPQHF
-	TRBJ1-2	TRBV2	TRBD1	TGTGCCAGCAGTGAAACGGGACAGGGAATCAGCTACACCTTC	CASSETGQGISYTF
-	TRBJ2-2	TRBV29-1	-	TGCAGCGTTGGTGGGGTACCAGGGCGCAAAACCGGGGAGCTGTTTTTT	CSVGGVPGRKTGELFF
-	TRBJ2-3	TRBV19	-	TGTGCCAGTAGTATACCATGGACACCTGACACAGATACGCAGTATTTT	CASSIPWTPDTDTQYF
-	TRBJ2-7	TRBV6-5	TRBD1	TGTGCCAGCAGCCTCGACAGGGGGTCCTACGAGCAGTACTTC	CASSLDRGSYEQYF
-	TRBJ1-2	TRBV6-1	-	TGTGCCAGCTCTCAAAGGGGCAGGGAAGAATATGGCTACACCTTC	CASSQRGREEYGYTF
-	TRBJ2-1	TRBV6-5	TRBD1	TGTGCCAGCAGGGACAGGTTAGATGAGCAGTTCTTC	CASRDRLDEQFF
few	TRBJ1-5	TRBV19	TRBD1	TGTGCCAGTAGCATAACAGGGGCCAATCAGCCCCAGCATTTT	CASSITGANQPQHF
-	TRBJ2-7	TRBV7-2	TRBD2	TGTGCCAGCAGCTCGCTCGAAGTAGCGGGAGGCGGTCGCGAGCAGTACTTC	CASSSLEVAGGGREQYF
-	TRBJ2-7	TRBV19	TRBD1	TGTGCCAGTAGTTATGGCCCGGCAGGGGGTTTCTACGAGCAGTACTTC	CASSYGPAGGFYEQYF
-	TRBJ2-4	TRBV4-2	-	TGTGCCAGCAGCCAAGTAACGTTAGGAGATAGCGGCGGGAGATCGCAGGGGGACATTCAGTACTTC	CASSQVTLGDSGGRSQGDIQYF
-	TRBJ1-2	TRBV7-2	-	TGTGCCAGCAGCTTAGGAGTCGGGGTGTCGGGCTACACCTTC	CASSLGVGVSGYTF
-	TRBJ1-1	TRBV4-1	-	TGCGCCAGCAGCCAAGTGAGACTCTTGAACACTGAAGCTTTCTTT	CASSQVRLLNTEAFF
-	TRBJ1-1	TRBV27	-	TGTGCCAGCAGTTTGGGCACTGAAGCTTTCTTT	CASSLGTEAFF
many	TRBJ2-1	TRBV29-1	-	TGCAGCGCTGAACGGGGACGGGAATGGAGTGAGCAGTTCTTC	CSAERGREWSEQFF
-	TRBJ2-3	TRBV29-1	-	TGCAGCGTTCGGACGCAGAGGAATCTTGATACGCAGTATTTT	CSVRTQRNLDTQYF
-	TRBJ2-1	TRBV11-1	TRBD2	TGTGCCAGCAGCTTTCTAGCGGGACCCTACAATGAGCAGTTCTTC	CASSFLAGPYNEQFF
-	TRBJ2-3	TRBV5-1	TRBD1	TGCGCCAGCAGCCGGCGGGGACAGGCCGCGGAGGGAGATACGCAGTATTTT	CASSRRGQAAEGDTQYF
-	TRBJ1-5	TRBV19	-	TGTGCCAGTAGTATTGGGGGTGGCAGGGTTTATCAGCCCCAGCATTTT	CASSIGGGRVYQPQHF
-	TRBJ1-1	TRBV6-5	TRBD1	TGTGCCAGCAGCAGGGACAGGGAGAACACTGAAGCTTTCTTT	CASSRDRENTEAFF
-	TRBJ2-7	TRBV27	TRBD1	TGTGCCAGCAGGCGAGACAGGGGGCCCTACGAGCAGTACTTC	CASRRDRGPYEQYF
-	TRBJ2-3	TRBV11-3	-	TGTGCCAGCAGCTCTGAGGTCACAGATACGCAGTATTTT	CASSSEVTDTQYF
-	TRBJ1-5	TRBV11-1	-	TGTGCCAGCAGCCCCCTCCAGGGGCAGCCCCAGCATTTT	CASSPLQGQPQHF
-	TRBJ1-1	TRBV27	-	TGTGCCAGCAGTTTAGACGGTGCCAGACAAGCTTTCTTT	CASSLDGARQAFF
-	TRBJ1-1	TRBV19	-	TGTGCCAGTAGTATCGGGCAGGCACGAATGAACACTGAAGCTTTCTTT	CASSIGQARMNTEAFF
once	TRBJ1-5	TRBV27	TRBD1	TGTGCCAGCAGTTTCGAGGGGGCGGGTCAGCCCCAGCATTTT	CASSFEGAGQPQHF
-	TRBJ2-1	TRBV7-3	-	TGTGCCAGCAGTTGGGACGGGTACAATGAGCAGTTCTTC	CASSWDGYNEQFF
-	TRBJ2-1	TRBV5-1	TRBD2	TGCGCCAGCAGCTTTCTACTAGCGGGGCAATACAATGAGCAGTTCTTC	CASSFLLAGQYNEQFF
-	TRBJ1-1	TRBV6-5	-	TGTGCCAGCAACAGCGAAGGAGGGTTCGGCACTGAAGCTTTCTTT	CASNSEGGFGTEAFF
-	TRBJ2-7	TRBV19	TRBD2	TGTGCCAGTAGTATAGTCGGTCTAGCGGGAAACGAGCAGTACTTC	CASSIVGLAGNEQYF
-	TRBJ2-7	TRBV14	-	TGTGCCAGCAGTTCGGCGTCGACAGGTTCCTACGAGCAGTACTTC	CASSSASTGSYEQYF
-	TRBJ2-1	TRBV7-3	TRBD2	TGTGCCAGCAGCCCCGGACTAGGTGCGGATGAGCAGTTCTTC	CASSPGLGADEQFF
few	TRBJ1-2	TRBV28	-	TGTGCCAGCAGTTCACAGGGTTTCGGTGGCTACACCTTC	CASSSQGFGGYTF
-	TRBJ2-7	TRBV6-5	TRBD2	TGTGCCAGCAGGATAGCGGGAGAACTCTACGAGCAGTACTTC	CASRIAGELYEQYF